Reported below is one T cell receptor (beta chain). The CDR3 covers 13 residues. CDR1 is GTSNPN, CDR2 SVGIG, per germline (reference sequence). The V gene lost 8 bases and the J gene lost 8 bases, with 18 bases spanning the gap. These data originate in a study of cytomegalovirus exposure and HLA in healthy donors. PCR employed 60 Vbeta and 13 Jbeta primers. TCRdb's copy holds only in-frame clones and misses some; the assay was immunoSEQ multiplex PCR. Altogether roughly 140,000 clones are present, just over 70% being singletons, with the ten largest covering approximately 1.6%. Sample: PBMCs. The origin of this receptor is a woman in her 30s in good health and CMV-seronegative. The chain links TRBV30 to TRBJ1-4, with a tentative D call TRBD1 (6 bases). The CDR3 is CAMAGAVSEKLFF. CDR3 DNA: TGTGCCATGGCAGGGGCGGTAAGCGAAAAACTGTTTTTT.